Listed here are 4 T cell receptor beta chains from one sample, sequenced in a study of blood T cell repertoires in COVID-19. TCRdb keeps only in-frame clones here, not all; method: immunoSEQ multiplex PCR. The sample gives a few hundred thousand clones, roughly 90% of which show up once; 1% is in the top ten. The sequenced sample was PBMCs or T cells enriched from blood (not recorded which). All receptors come from a young woman who had recovered from COVID-19.

A word on this clone: Other DNA sequences in the sample encode the same CDR3. The chain carries TRBV27 and TRBJ2-7; D not resolved. The CDR3 is made up of 12 amino acids. V was trimmed by 6 bases and J by 1 base, leaving 7 bases between them. Germline V lookup: CDR1 MNHEY, CDR2 SMNVEV (reference sequence). The CDR3 region has the DNA TGTGCCAGCAGCCCCGGGTCCTACGAGCAGTACTTC. Its translation is CASSPGSYEQYF.

This chain joins TRBV10-3 and TRBJ1-6; 7 bases are a match to TRBD1. This CDR3 has 16 amino acids. Germline CDR1 and CDR2: ENHRY and SYGVKD. Trimming at V came to 3 bases and at J to 2 bases, leaving 4 bases not matched to a gene. The DNA of the CDR3 is TGTGCCATCAGTGACCCCAGGGGGACCTATAATTCACCCCTCCACTTT. Protein: CAISDPRGTYNSPLHF.

The CDR3 region is CASSFRGNEKLFF. CDR3 nucleotides: TGTGCCAGCAGCTTTCGGGGTAATGAAAAACTGTTTTTT. The J gene is TRBJ1-4, the V gene TRBV7-2; the D is unclear. The germline CDR1 and CDR2 sequences are SGHTA and FQGNSA. The ends were cut back, 3 bases at V and 4 bases at J, with 6 bases in the middle. The CDR3 contains 13 residues.

The CDR3 sequence: CSVEVGEETQYF. The DNA of the CDR3 is TGCAGCGTTGAAGTAGGGGAAGAGACCCAGTACTTC. The chain joins TRBV29-1 to TRBJ2-5, with a tentative D call TRBD1 (5 bases). CDR3 length equals 12 residues. The V gene lost 1 base and the J gene lost 3 bases, with 6 bases spanning the gap. Per germline, CDR1 SQVTM and CDR2 ANQGSEA.